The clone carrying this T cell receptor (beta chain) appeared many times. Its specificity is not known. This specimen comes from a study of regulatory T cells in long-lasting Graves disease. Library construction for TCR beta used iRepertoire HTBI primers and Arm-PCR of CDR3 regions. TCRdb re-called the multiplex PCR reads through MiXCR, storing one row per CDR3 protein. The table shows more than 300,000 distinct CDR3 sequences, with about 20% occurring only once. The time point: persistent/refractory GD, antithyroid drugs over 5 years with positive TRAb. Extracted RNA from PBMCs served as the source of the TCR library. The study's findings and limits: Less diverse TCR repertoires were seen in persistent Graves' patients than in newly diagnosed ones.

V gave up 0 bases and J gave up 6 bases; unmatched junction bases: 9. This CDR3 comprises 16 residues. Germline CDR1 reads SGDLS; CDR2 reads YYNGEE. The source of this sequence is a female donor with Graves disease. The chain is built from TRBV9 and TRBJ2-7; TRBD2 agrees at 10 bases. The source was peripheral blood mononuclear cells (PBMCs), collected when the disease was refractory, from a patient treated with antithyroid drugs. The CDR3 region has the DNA TGTGCCAGCAGCGTAGATCCTAGCGGGAGTTCTGCCGAGCAGTACTTC. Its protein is CASSVDPSGSSAEQYF.